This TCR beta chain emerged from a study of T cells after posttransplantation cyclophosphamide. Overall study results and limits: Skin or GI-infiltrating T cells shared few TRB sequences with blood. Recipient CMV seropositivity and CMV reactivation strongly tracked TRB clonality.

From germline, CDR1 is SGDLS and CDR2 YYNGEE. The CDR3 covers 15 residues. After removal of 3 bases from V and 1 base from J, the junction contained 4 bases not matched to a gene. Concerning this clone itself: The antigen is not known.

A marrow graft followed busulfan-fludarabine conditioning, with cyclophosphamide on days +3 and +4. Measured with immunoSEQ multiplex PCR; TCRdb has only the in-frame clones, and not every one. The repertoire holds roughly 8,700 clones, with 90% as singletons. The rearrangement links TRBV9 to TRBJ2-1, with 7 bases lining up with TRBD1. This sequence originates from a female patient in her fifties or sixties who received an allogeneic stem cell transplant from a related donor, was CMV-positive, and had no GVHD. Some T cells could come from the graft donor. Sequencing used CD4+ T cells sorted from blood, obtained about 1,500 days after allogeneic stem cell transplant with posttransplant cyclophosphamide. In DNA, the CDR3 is TGTGCCAGCAGCGCGACAGGGTTATCCTACAATGAGCAGTTCTTC. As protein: CASSATGLSYNEQFF.